The present T cell receptor beta chain was sequenced within a study of identical twins. The CDR3 runs to 15 residues. The V gene's germline CDR1 is LGHNA and CDR2 YNFKEQ. The germline V and J ends were trimmed by 0 bases and 4 bases, with 12 bases remaining between them. TCRdb fed the 5' RACE reads into MiXCR, producing one record per CDR3 protein. The repertoire holds approximately 500,000 distinct CDR3 sequences, with 20% to 30% as singletons. These sequences were also reported in another study, on T cells expressing NK-cell markers. From that report: Sequenced donors, eight in total, included seven who were HCMV-seropositive and one who was seronegative. Dominant NKG2C+ clonotypes made up about 1.0-7.0% of CD8+ T cells in roughly 6 donors.

The sequenced sample was CD4+ T cells sorted from blood. This clonotype originated in a young woman in good health. V usage is TRBV4-2 and J usage is TRBJ2-5; a weak D match, TRBD1 (6 bases). Written as DNA, the CDR3 is TGTGCCAGCAGCCAAGATATGGGCAGGGGAGAGACCCAGTACTTC. The encoded protein is CASSQDMGRGETQYF.